Listed here is a single T cell receptor (beta chain). Its target is not known. With V trimmed by 0 bases and J by 7 bases, 5 bases remained unmatched. This CDR3 contains 15 residues. Germline V lookup: CDR1 SNHLY, CDR2 FYNNEI. This entry comes from a study of cytomegalovirus exposure and HLA in healthy donors. Amplification used 60 Vbeta primers and 13 Jbeta primers. Profiled with immunoSEQ multiplex PCR; TCRdb holds only in-frame clones, not every one. Of 100,000 to 150,000 clones detected, approximately 8.9% appear once; the ten largest clones hold roughly 6.4%. Findings and limits, study-wide: Investigators reported about 160 TCR beta chains as tied to cytomegalovirus. Across donors, presence/absence analyses took sequencing depth to be roughly uniform.

This TCR was recovered from a woman aged 40 to 50 in good health and CMV-seropositive. Input material: PBMCs. V and J are TRBV2 and TRBJ1-5, with 8 bases identical to TRBD1. CDR3 DNA: TGTGCCAGCAGTGAAGCGCAGAGGGACAGGCAGCCCCAGCATTTT. It specifies CASSEAQRDRQPQHF. Supplemented by reference TRBV2 and TRBJ1-5, the full variable domain reads EPEVTQTPSHQVTQMGQEVILRCVPISNHLYFYWYRQILGQKVEFLVSFYNNEISEKSEIFDDQFSVERPDGSNFTLKIRSTKLEDSAMYFCASSEAQRDRQPQHFGDGTRLSIL.